One and the same sample provided the 9 T cell receptor beta chains below, sequenced in a study of cytomegalovirus exposure and HLA in healthy donors. Primers: 60 Vbeta forward and 13 Jbeta reverse. Assay used: immunoSEQ multiplex PCR; TCRdb lists only in-frame clones, some missing. The sample holds about 60,000 clones. Sequencing was done on a sample of PBMCs. The receptors derive from a woman between 18 and 29 years old in good health and CMV-seronegative.

V usage is TRBV4-2 and J usage is TRBJ2-3; 7 nucleotides match TRBD2. V gave up 4 bases and J gave up 0 bases; unmatched junction bases: 4. CDR1 is LGHNA, CDR2 YNFKEQ, per germline. This CDR3 is 15 amino acids long. The CDR3 here is CASSLGRGSTDTQYF. In DNA, the CDR3 is TGTGCCAGCAGCCTGGGGCGGGGGAGCACAGATACGCAGTATTTT.

J is TRBJ2-2 and V is TRBV9; TRBD1 is a possible D gene (5 bases). The germline CDR1 and CDR2 sequences are SGDLS and YYNGEE. This CDR3 has 14 amino acids. Trimming stripped 0 bases from V and 4 bases from J, with 7 bases between. CDR3 residues: CASSVGGATGELFF. CDR3 bases: TGTGCCAGCAGCGTAGGGGGCGCCACCGGGGAGCTGTTTTTT.

This chain connects TRBV10-3 to TRBJ1-1; D perhaps matches TRBD1 (6 bases). The germline CDR1 and CDR2 sequences are ENHRY and SYGVKD. With 9 bases removed from V and 1 base from J, the gap between germline ends came to 9 bases. There are 12 residues in the CDR3. CDR3 sequence (DNA): TGTGCCATTGGGACAACGAACACTGAAGCTTTCTTT. It encodes CAIGTTNTEAFF.

V usage is TRBV27 and J usage is TRBJ2-7; D is perhaps TRBD2 (5 bases). The ends were cut back, 4 bases at V and 5 bases at J, with 12 bases in the middle. CDR1 and CDR2 (germline): MNHEY, SMNVEV (reference sequence). The CDR3 is 13 residues long. DNA of the CDR3: TGTGCCAGCAGTTCAGGACTGGGTAACGAGCAGTACTTC. Amino acid sequence: CASSSGLGNEQYF.

This sequence joins TRBV6-5 and TRBJ1-1; weak D call: TRBD1 (6 bases). Per germline, CDR1 MNHEY and CDR2 SVGAGI. Trimming took off 6 bases at V and 4 bases at J, with 18 bases between the two ends. This CDR3 is built from 15 residues. The CDR3 coding sequence is TGTGCCAGCAGGGAATACAGGGAGAGTCGCACTGAAGCTTTCTTT. This sequence encodes CASREYRESRTEAFF.

The chain employs TRBV5-1 and TRBJ2-7, with D possibly being TRBD2 (5 bases). From germline, CDR1 is SGHRS and CDR2 YFSETQ. Trimming took 7 bases from V and 0 from J, leaving 14 bases between them. CDR3 length equals 14 residues. CDR3 in amino acids: CASSLAGPSYEQYF. CDR3 nucleotide sequence: TGCGCCAGCTCCCTCGCGGGTCCCTCCTACGAGCAGTACTTC.

The chain recombines TRBV27 with TRBJ2-7; no clear D. V lost 8 bases, J lost 0 bases, and 11 bases lay in between. Germline assignment: CDR1 MNHEY and CDR2 SMNVEV (reference sequence). CDR3 length: 13 residues. CDR3 residues: CASRRTVSYEQYF. In DNA form, the CDR3 reads TGTGCCAGCCGGCGAACAGTCTCCTACGAGCAGTACTTC.

V and J are TRBV15 and TRBJ2-5, with 9 bases that match TRBD1. The CDR3 covers 15 residues. With 3 bases clipped from V and 5 bases from J, the junction kept 7 bases outside the gene matches. Looked up from germline, CDR1 is LNHNV and CDR2 is YYDKDF (reference sequence). CDR3 in DNA: TGTGCCACCAGCAGTTATTCCGGGACAGGGGAGACCCAGTACTTC. Its protein is CATSSYSGTGETQYF.

The chain employs TRBV29-1 and TRBJ1-2; D gene uncertain. V lost 4 bases, J lost 5 bases, and 11 bases lay in between. CDR3 length: 12 residues. Germline assignment: CDR1 SQVTM and CDR2 ANQGSEA. CDR3 residues: CSVAGLRYGYTF. The CDR3 coding sequence is TGCAGCGTTGCTGGCTTGAGGTATGGCTACACCTTC.